The TCR beta chain under discussion was sequenced for a study of T cell repertoires in aging, cancer and after chemotherapy. About the research overall: Six age groups, ranging from 30 or younger to 70 or older, included the donors. The whole study produced a dataset of several million TCR reads. Study findings and constraints: Healthy donors lost TCR diversity with age mainly through richness, cancer patients through richness and evenness.

A mixed TRB-A/B primer pool amplified rearranged TRB by multiplex touch-down PCR. TCRdb reanalysed the multiplex PCR reads using MiXCR and keeps one entry per CDR3 protein. The profile shows about 2,200 distinct CDR3 sequences, roughly 33% of them singletons. Peripheral blood genomic DNA, not sorted cells or RNA, was the template. Trimming cost V 5 bases and J 4 bases, with 13 bases left between them. This CDR3 is built from 14 residues. Germline values: CDR1 SGHNT, CDR2 YENEEA. With regard to this clonotype: The antigen is undetermined. A read error may be the cause here, since a much bigger clone is one base away.

The sample was blood. This clonotype was obtained from a human donor with a solid tumor. The chain uses TRBV11-3 and TRBJ2-3; D remains unclear. CDR3 protein: CASSAEADADTQYF. CDR3 sequence (DNA): TGTGCCAGCAGCGCTGAGGCAGATGCAGATACGCAGTATTTT.